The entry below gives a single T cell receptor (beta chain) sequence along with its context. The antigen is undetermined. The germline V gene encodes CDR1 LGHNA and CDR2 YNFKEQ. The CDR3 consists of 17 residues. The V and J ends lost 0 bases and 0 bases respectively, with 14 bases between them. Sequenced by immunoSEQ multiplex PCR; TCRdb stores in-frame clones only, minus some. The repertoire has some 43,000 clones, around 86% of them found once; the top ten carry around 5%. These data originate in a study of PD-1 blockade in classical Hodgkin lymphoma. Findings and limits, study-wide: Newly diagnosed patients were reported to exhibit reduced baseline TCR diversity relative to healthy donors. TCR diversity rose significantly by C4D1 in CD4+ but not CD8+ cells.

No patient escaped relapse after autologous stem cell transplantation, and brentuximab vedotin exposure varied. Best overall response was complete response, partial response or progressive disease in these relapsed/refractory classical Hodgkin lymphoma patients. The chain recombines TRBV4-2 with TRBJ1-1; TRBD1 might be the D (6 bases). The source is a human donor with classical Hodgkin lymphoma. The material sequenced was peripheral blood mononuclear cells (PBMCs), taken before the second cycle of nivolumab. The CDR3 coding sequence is TGTGCCAGCAGCCAAGAGGGTTTAGGACAGTTGAACACTGAAGCTTTCTTT. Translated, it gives CASSQEGLGQLNTEAFF.